The 11 T cell receptor beta chains in this list originate from one sample, sequenced in a study of blood T cell repertoires in COVID-19. Libraries were prepared by immunoSEQ multiplex PCR; TCRdb keeps only in-frame clonotypes and omits some of them. The data contain over 65,000 clones, about 93% of them singletons. Sequencing input: peripheral blood. These receptors originate from a woman over 75 with acute or convalescent COVID-19.

CDR3 DNA sequence: TGTGCCAGCAGCGTAGCGATAATGGGCCTACAAGAGACCCAGTACTTC. Amino acids: CASSVAIMGLQETQYF. J is TRBJ2-5 and V is TRBV9; D call uncertain. Per the germline V gene, CDR1 is SGDLS and CDR2 is YYNGEE. V dropped 0 bases and J dropped 2 bases, with 14 bases sitting between them. The CDR3 length is 16 residues.

The V call is TRBV5-4, the J call TRBJ2-3, with a weak D call TRBD1 (6 bases). The germline gives CDR1 SGHNT, CDR2 YYREEE (reference sequence). The CDR3 extends over 13 amino acids. Deletions cut 2 bases from V and 6 bases from J, with 10 bases between. This CDR3 is CASSFLGADTQYF. The CDR3 coding sequence is TGTGCCAGCAGCTTTCTGGGGGCCGATACGCAGTATTTT.

The gene calls are TRBV6-6 and TRBJ2-2, with TRBD1 as a possible D gene (6 bases). Germline CDR1 MNHNY, CDR2 SVGAGI (reference sequence). CDR3 length equals 13 residues. Trimming pared 5 bases from V and 7 bases from J, leaving 11 bases between. The CDR3: CASSPTGNGELFF. CDR3 sequence (DNA): TGTGCCAGCAGTCCAACAGGGAACGGGGAGCTGTTTTTT.

The CDR3: CASSLSGRAYEQYF. In nucleotides, the CDR3 is TGCGCCAGCAGCTTAAGCGGGAGGGCCTACGAGCAGTACTTC. V gene TRBV5-1 combines with J gene TRBJ2-7; 10 positions match TRBD2. The germline CDR1 and CDR2 sequences are SGHRS and YFSETQ. After removal of 2 bases from V and 2 bases from J, the junction contained 1 base not matched to a gene. This CDR3 is 14 amino acids long.

The chain combines TRBV28 with TRBJ2-3, with D tentatively TRBD2 (6 bases). This CDR3 contains 16 residues. V lost 3 bases and J 1 base, leaving 14 bases between the germline ends. Germline values: CDR1 MDHEN, CDR2 SYDVKM. The CDR3 loop reads CASSLGGSSGTDTQYF. CDR3 in DNA: TGTGCCAGCAGTTTGGGAGGATCTAGCGGCACAGATACGCAGTATTTT.

There are a few counts of this clone. V and J are TRBV9 and TRBJ1-6, with D unclear. CDR1 is SGDLS, CDR2 YYNGEE, per germline. Trimming took 4 bases from V and 2 from J, leaving 10 bases between them. The CDR3 runs to 15 residues. The CDR3 region has the DNA TGTGCCAGCAGCCCCGGCACTACCTATAATTCACCCCTCCACTTT. This sequence encodes CASSPGTTYNSPLHF.

This chain uses TRBV6-1 with TRBJ2-2; D not certain. The germline V and J ends were trimmed by 0 bases and 7 bases, with 9 bases remaining between them. There are 14 residues in the CDR3. Germline CDR1 MNHNS, CDR2 SASEGT. The chain's CDR3 is CASSEARSFGELFF. As DNA, the CDR3 is TGTGCCAGCAGTGAAGCGAGGAGCTTCGGGGAGCTGTTTTTT.

The chain links TRBV4-2 to TRBJ1-1; 7 bases are a match to TRBD1. Trimming removed 0 bases from V and 6 bases from J; junction bases left unmatched: 16. Germline CDR1 reads LGHNA; CDR2 reads YNFKEQ. The CDR3 contains 18 residues. CDR3 in amino acids: CASSQELSDRRRGAEAFF. CDR3 nucleotides: TGTGCCAGCAGCCAAGAATTATCGGACAGGAGAAGGGGGGCTGAAGCTTTCTTT.

The J gene is TRBJ2-1, the V gene TRBV5-1; D gene ambiguous. The CDR3 has 16 residues. Germline V gene data show CDR1 as SGHRS and CDR2 as YFSETQ. The ends were cut back, 0 bases at V and 4 bases at J, with 14 bases in the middle. CDR3 DNA: TGCGCCAGCAGCTTGGTGCCAGGCAAACGATACAATGAGCAGTTCTTC. Amino acids: CASSLVPGKRYNEQFF.

The rearrangement uses TRBV7-2 and TRBJ2-5, with D unclear. The V gene lost 1 base and the J gene lost 1 base, with 10 bases spanning the gap. The CDR3 has 15 amino acids. Germline CDR1 is SGHTA and CDR2 is FQGNSA. The CDR3 loop is CASSLGGRTQETQYF. The CDR3, as DNA: TGTGCCAGCAGCTTAGGTGGCAGAACCCAAGAGACCCAGTACTTC.

The chain carries TRBV5-8 and TRBJ1-2; D not certain. Between the trimmed V and J ends, which lost 4 bases and 3 bases, there was a span of 13 bases. CDR1 is SGHTS, CDR2 YDEGEE, per germline. The CDR3 extends over 14 amino acids. CDR3 sequence reads: CASSTRTDDYGYTF. DNA for the CDR3: TGTGCCAGCAGCACTCGGACTGATGACTATGGCTACACCTTC.